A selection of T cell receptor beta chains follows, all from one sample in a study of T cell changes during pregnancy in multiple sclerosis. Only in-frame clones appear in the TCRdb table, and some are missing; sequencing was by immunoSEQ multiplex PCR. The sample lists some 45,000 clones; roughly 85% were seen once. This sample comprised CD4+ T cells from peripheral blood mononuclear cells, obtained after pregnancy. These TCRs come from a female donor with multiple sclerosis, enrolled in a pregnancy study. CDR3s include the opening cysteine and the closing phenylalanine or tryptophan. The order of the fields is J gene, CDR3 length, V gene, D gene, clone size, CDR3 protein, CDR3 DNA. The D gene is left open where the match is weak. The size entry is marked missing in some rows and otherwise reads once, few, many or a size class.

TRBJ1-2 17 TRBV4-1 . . CASSGYPETAANYGYTF TGCGCCAGCAGCGGGTATCCCGAGACAGCAGCTAACTATGGCTACACCTTC
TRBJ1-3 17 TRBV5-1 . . CASSENMTPSSGNTIYF TGCGCCAGCAGCGAAAACATGACTCCGAGCTCTGGAAACACCATATATTTT
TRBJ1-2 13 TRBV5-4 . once CASQATLGYGYTF TGTGCCAGCCAAGCGACCTTGGGCTATGGCTACACCTTC
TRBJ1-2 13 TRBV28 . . CASRLRGVRGYTF TGTGCCAGCAGGCTTAGGGGTGTCCGGGGCTACACCTTC
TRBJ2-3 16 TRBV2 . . CASSLGGFGGTDTQYF TGTGCCAGCAGCCTAGGGGGATTTGGGGGCACAGATACGCAGTATTTT
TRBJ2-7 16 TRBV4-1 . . CASSQVSFQGAYEQYF TGCGCCAGCAGCCAAGTTTCTTTTCAGGGTGCCTACGAGCAGTACTTC
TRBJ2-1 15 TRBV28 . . CASSLPGQTYNEQFF TGTGCCAGCAGTTTACCGGGACAAACCTACAATGAGCAGTTCTTC
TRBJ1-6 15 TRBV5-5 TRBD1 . CASSLGTGETSPLHF TGTGCCAGCAGCTTGGGGACAGGGGAGACTTCACCCCTCCACTTT
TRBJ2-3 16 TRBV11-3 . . CASSLGSGGNTDTQYF TGTGCCAGCAGCTTAGGCTCGGGCGGGAACACAGATACGCAGTATTTT
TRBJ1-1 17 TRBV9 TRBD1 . CASSVGSRTGGYTEAFF TGTGCCAGCAGCGTAGGGTCCCGGACAGGGGGGTATACTGAAGCTTTCTTT
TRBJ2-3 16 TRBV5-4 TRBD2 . CASSRPSGGDTDTQYF TGTGCCAGCAGCCGGCCCAGCGGGGGCGACACAGATACGCAGTATTTT
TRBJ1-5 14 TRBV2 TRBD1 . CASSPGTENQPQHF TGTGCCAGCAGCCCCGGGACAGAGAATCAGCCCCAGCATTTT
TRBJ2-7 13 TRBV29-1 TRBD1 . CSVERDRDHEQYF TGCAGCGTTGAACGGGACAGGGACCACGAGCAGTACTTC
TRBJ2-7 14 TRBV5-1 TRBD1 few CASKDLAGGYEQYF TGCGCCAGCAAGGACTTAGCAGGGGGATACGAGCAGTACTTC
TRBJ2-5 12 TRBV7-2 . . CASSLGVETQYF TGTGCCAGCAGCTTAGGAGTGGAGACCCAGTACTTC
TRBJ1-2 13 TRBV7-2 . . CASSLAVNYGYTF TGTGCCAGCAGCTTGGCAGTGAACTATGGCTACACCTTC
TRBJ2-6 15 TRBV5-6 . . CASSQDFSGANVLTF TGTGCCAGCAGCCAGGACTTCTCTGGGGCCAACGTCCTGACTTTC
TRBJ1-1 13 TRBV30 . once CAWRGQGLTEAFF TGTGCCTGGAGGGGTCAGGGTCTAACTGAAGCTTTCTTT
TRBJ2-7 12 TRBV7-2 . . CASSSTYHEQYF TGTGCCAGCAGCTCGACTTACCACGAGCAGTACTTC
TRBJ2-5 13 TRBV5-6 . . CASSLLSIQTQYF TGTGCCAGCAGCTTACTATCTATCCAGACCCAGTACTTC
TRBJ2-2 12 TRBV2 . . CASSGLTGELFF TGTGCCAGCAGTGGACTCACCGGGGAGCTGTTTTTT
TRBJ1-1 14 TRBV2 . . CASSVTYLNTEAFF TGTGCCAGCAGTGTAACTTATTTGAACACTGAAGCTTTCTTT
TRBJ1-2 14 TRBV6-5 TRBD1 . CASSYTQGVYGYTF TGTGCCAGCAGTTACACCCAGGGGGTCTATGGCTACACCTTC
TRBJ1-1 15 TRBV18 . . CASSPVRTSDTEAFF TGTGCCAGCTCACCTGTGAGGACTTCGGATACTGAAGCTTTCTTT
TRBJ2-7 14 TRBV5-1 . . CASSQIDSPYEQYF TGCGCCAGCAGCCAAATTGACAGTCCCTACGAGCAGTACTTC